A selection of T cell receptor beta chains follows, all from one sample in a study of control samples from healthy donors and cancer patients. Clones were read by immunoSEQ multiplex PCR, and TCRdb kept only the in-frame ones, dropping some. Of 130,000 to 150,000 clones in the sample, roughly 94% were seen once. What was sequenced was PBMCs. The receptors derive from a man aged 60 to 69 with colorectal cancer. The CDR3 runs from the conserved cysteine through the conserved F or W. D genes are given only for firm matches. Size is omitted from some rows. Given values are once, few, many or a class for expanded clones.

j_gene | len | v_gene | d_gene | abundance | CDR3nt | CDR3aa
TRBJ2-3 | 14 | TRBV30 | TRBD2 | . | TGTGCCTGGAGTGTAGCGGGGGGCACAGATACGCAGTATTTT | CAWSVAGGTDTQYF
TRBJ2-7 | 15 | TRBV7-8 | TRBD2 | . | TGTGCCAGCAGCTTAGACTCGGGGGGGTTTGACGAGCAGTACTTC | CASSLDSGGFDEQYF
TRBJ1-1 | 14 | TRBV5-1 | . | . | TGCGCCAGCAGCTCGGACAGACTGAACACTGAAGCTTTCTTT | CASSSDRLNTEAFF
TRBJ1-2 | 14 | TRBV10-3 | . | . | TGTGCCATCAGTGAGAACCGGGACACCAAGACCCGCACCTTC | CAISENRDTKTRTF
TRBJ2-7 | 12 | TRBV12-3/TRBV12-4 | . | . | TGTGCCAGCAGTACGACAGTATACGAGCAGTACTTC | CASSTTVYEQYF
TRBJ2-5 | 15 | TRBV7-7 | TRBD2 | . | TGTGCCAGCAGCCTGACTAGCGGGGGGGGAGAGACCCAGTACTTC | CASSLTSGGGETQYF
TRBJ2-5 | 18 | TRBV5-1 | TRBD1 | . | TGCGCCAGCAGCCAAGTGGCCCCAGGGACAGGGGGTGCAGAGACCCAGTACTTC | CASSQVAPGTGGAETQYF
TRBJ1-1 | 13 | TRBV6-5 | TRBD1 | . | TGTGCCAGCAGTTACCCCGGGACAGCGATAGCTTTCTTT | CASSYPGTAIAFF
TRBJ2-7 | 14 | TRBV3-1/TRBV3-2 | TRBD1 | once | TGTGCCAGCAGCCAAGGACAGGGGGCGGGCGAGCAGTACTTC | CASSQGQGAGEQYF
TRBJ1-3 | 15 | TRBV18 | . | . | TGTGCCAGCTCACCCGGGCCAGGGACGGGAAACACCATATATTTT | CASSPGPGTGNTIYF
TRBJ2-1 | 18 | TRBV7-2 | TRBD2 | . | TGTGCCAGCAGCCCCAGGACTAGCGGGGGGATTCTCTACAATGAGCAGTTCTTC | CASSPRTSGGILYNEQFF
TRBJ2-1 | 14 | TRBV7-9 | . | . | TGTGCCAGCAGCCAGGAAAGCTCCTACAATGAGCAGTTCTTC | CASSQESSYNEQFF
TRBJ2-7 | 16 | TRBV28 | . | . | TGTGCCAGCAGTCCCCAGGGATGGGGGGAATACTACGAGCAGTACTTC | CASSPQGWGEYYEQYF
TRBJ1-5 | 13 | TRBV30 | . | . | TGTGCCTGGAATATGGGGCAGGAACAGCCCCAGCATTTT | CAWNMGQEQPQHF
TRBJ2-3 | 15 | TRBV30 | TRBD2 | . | TGTGCCTGTACTAGGACTAGCGGGGGGGAAGATACGCAGTATTTT | CACTRTSGGEDTQYF
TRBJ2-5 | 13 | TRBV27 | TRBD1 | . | TGTGCCAGCGGCAGGGGGCTTGGAGAGACCCAGTACTTC | CASGRGLGETQYF
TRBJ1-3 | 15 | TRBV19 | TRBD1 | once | TGTGCCAGTAGTCGGACAGGGGAATCTGGAAACACCATATATTTT | CASSRTGESGNTIYF
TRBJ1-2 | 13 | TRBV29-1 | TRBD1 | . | TGCAGCGTGGGACAGGAAGCTAACTATGGCTACACCTTC | CSVGQEANYGYTF
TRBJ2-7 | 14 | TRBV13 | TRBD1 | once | TGTGCCAGCAGCTTTGGGGACAGGGGAGGCGAGCAGTACTTC | CASSFGDRGGEQYF
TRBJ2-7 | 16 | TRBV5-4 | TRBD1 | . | TGTGCCAGCAGCTTGTCCGGGACAGGGTACTCCTACGAGCAGTACTTC | CASSLSGTGYSYEQYF
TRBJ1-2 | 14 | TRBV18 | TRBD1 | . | TGTGCCAGCTCACCACCTCGACAGGGGTATGGCTACACCTTC | CASSPPRQGYGYTF
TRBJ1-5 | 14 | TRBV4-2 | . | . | TGTGCCAGCAGCCAAGACAGTCTTCTTCAGCCCCAGCATTTT | CASSQDSLLQPQHF
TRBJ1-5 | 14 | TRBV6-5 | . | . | TGTGCCAGCAGTTACGGGGGGGAGGGTCAGCCCCAGCATTTT | CASSYGGEGQPQHF
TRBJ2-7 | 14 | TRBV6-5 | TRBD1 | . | TGTGCCATCCGACAGGGCTTCCCCTCCTACGAGCAGTACTTC | CAIRQGFPSYEQYF
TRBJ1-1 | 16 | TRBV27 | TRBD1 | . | TGTGCCAGCAGTTCTCGGACAGGGGGCGGGAACACTGAAGCTTTCTTT | CASSSRTGGGNTEAFF
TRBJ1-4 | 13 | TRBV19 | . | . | TGTGCCACTCGAGGGGGGTTTGCTGAAAAACTGTTTTTT | CATRGGFAEKLFF
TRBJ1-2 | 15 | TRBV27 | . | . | TGTGCCAGCAGTCCCCTCGAAGGGAGGGGCTATGGCTACACCTTC | CASSPLEGRGYGYTF
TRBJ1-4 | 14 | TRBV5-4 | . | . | TGTGCCAGCAGCTCGCAGCGGGCTAATGAAAAACTGTTTTTT | CASSSQRANEKLFF
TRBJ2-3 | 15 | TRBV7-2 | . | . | TGTGCCAGCAGCTTAGCGGGGGGGCCAATAGATACGCAGTATTTT | CASSLAGGPIDTQYF
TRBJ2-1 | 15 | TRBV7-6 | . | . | TGTGCCAGCACAGTGGACTATACAACTTACAATGAGCAGTTCTTC | CASTVDYTTYNEQFF
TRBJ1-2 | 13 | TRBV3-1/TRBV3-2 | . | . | TGTGCCAGCAGCCAAGACAGGGACTATGGCTACACCTTC | CASSQDRDYGYTF
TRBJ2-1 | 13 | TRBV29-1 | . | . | TGCAGCGTTGAGGCAAGAGGAGTTGGCGAGCAGTTCTTC | CSVEARGVGEQFF
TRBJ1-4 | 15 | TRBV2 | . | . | TGTGCCAGCAGTGGGATAGGGGGGCCTAATGAAAAACTGTTTTTT | CASSGIGGPNEKLFF
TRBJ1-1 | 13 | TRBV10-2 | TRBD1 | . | TGCGCCAGCAGCGAACAGGGGGGCACTGAAGCTTTCTTT | CASSEQGGTEAFF
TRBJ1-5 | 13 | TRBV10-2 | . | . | TGCGCCAGCACTCTAGGGGATCCTCAGCCCCAGCATTTT | CASTLGDPQPQHF
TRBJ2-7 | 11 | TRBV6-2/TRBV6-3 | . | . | TGTGCCAGCAGCACTACCTACGAGCAGTACTTC | CASSTTYEQYF
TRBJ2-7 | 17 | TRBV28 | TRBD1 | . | TGTGCCAGCAGCCACCTCCCCGGGACAGGGGGCCTGGGGGAGCAGTACTTC | CASSHLPGTGGLGEQYF
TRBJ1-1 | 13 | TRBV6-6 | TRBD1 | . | TGTGCCAGCACTTCGACAGGGATCACTGAAGCTTTCTTT | CASTSTGITEAFF
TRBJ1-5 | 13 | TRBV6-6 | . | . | TGTGCCAGCAGTTTAGACAGCAATCAGCCCCAGCATTTT | CASSLDSNQPQHF
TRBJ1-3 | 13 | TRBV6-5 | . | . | TGTGCCAGCATTGCAGATTTTGGAAACACCATATATTTT | CASIADFGNTIYF
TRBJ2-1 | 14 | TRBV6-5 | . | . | TGTGCCAGCTCGGGCGGGGATTTCTACAATGAGCAGTTCTTC | CASSGGDFYNEQFF
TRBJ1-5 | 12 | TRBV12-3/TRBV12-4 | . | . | TGTGCCAGCAGTCCCAAGAGTCAGCCCCAGCATTTT | CASSPKSQPQHF
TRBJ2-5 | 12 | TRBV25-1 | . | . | TGTGCCAGCAGTTCCGGGGCAGAGACCCAGTACTTC | CASSSGAETQYF
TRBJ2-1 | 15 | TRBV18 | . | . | TGTGCCAGCTCACCAAGGAGGGTTGCCTCCAATGAGCAGTTCTTC | CASSPRRVASNEQFF
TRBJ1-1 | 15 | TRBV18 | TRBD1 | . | TGTGCCAGCTCACCCGGGACAGGGTTGGACACTGAAGCTTTCTTT | CASSPGTGLDTEAFF
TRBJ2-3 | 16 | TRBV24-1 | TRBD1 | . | TGTGCCACCAGTGTATCCGGACAGGGGATGACAGATACGCAGTATTTT | CATSVSGQGMTDTQYF
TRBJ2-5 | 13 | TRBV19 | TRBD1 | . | TGTGCCAGGCAGGGGGCTTCTCAGGAGACCCAGTACTTC | CARQGASQETQYF
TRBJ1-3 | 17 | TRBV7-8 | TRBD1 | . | TGTGCCAGCAGCTTAAATTCGGGACAGGGGACTGGAAACACCATATATTTT | CASSLNSGQGTGNTIYF
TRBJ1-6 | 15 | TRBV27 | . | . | TGTGCCAGCAGTTTCGGTTCCTTGGGGCATTCACCCCTCCACTTT | CASSFGSLGHSPLHF
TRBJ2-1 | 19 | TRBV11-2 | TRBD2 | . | TGTGCCAGCAGCTTAGGCAGGCGTACTAGCGGGGGCTTCTACAATGAGCAGTTCTTC | CASSLGRRTSGGFYNEQFF
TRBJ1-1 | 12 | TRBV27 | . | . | TGTGCCAGCAGTCCCCTGGGGACTGAAGCTTTCTTT | CASSPLGTEAFF
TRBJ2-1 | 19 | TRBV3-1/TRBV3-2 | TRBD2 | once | TGTGCCAGCAGCCAAGATTACAAAGGGACTAGCGGGGGCCTCAATGAGCAGTTCTTC | CASSQDYKGTSGGLNEQFF